Shown below are 10 T cell receptor beta chains from a single sample sequenced in a study of shared clonotypes between healthy human individuals. CD8 cells regarded as naive lacked CD45RO, were positively chosen for CCR7, and omitted terminally differentiated effector memory CD45RA+ cells. Profiled with immunoSEQ multiplex PCR; TCRdb holds only in-frame clones, not every one. The sample holds about 2.2 million clones, roughly 91% seen once. Sequencing input: naive CD8+ T cells from PBMCs. The origin of the receptors is a man between 18 and 29 years old in good health. Some clones in this sample may be carry-over from other donors' samples.

Notes on this clone: Additional DNA sequences in this sample encode the identical CDR3. This chain joins TRBV5-4 and TRBJ2-7; 8 positions match TRBD1. Germline V gene sequence: CDR1 SGHNT, CDR2 YYREEE (reference sequence). This CDR3 is 14 amino acids long. V lost 0 bases, J lost 4 bases, and 3 bases stayed unmatched. The CDR3 bases are TGTGCCAGCAGCTTGGGGACAGGGTATTACGAGCAGTACTTC. This translates into CASSLGTGYYEQYF.

The CDR3: CASSEAQVRTGQPQHF. CDR3 nucleotides: TGTGCCAGCAGTGAAGCGCAGGTCAGGACGGGCCAGCCCCAGCATTTT. V gene TRBV6-1 combines with J gene TRBJ1-5; D gene ambiguous. Trimming took off 0 bases at V and 7 bases at J, with 16 bases between the two ends. Germline CDR1 MNHNS, CDR2 SASEGT. CDR3 length equals 16 residues.

This clone was detected once. This chain uses TRBV5-6 with TRBJ1-5, with TRBD1 as a possible D gene (5 bases). V lost 3 bases and J lost 4, with 14 bases in between. This CDR3 comprises 15 residues. CDR1 is SGHDT and CDR2 is YYEEEE in the germline V gene. The CDR3 region has the DNA TGTGCCAGCAGCTCCGCCGGGGCTTTGAATCAGCCCCAGCATTTT. Protein product: CASSSAGALNQPQHF. Using reference TRBV5-6 and TRBJ1-5 for the parts outside the CDR3, the full variable domain is DAGVTQSPTHLIKTRGQQVTLRCSPKSGHDTVSWYQQALGQGPQFIFQYYEEEERQRGNFPDRFSGHQFPNYSSELNVNALLLGDSALYLCASSSAGALNQPQHFGDGTRLSIL.

The rearrangement uses TRBV9 and TRBJ1-2, with a weak D call TRBD1 (5 bases). Trimming pared 3 bases from V and 4 bases from J, leaving 16 bases between. Germline V gene data show CDR1 as SGDLS and CDR2 as YYNGEE. The CDR3 sequence is 15 residues long. The CDR3 coding sequence is TGTGCCAGCAGCGAAACAGGAGAAAGGCCCTATGGCTACACCTTC. Residues: CASSETGERPYGYTF.

The chain joins TRBV6-5 to TRBJ2-7; D tentatively fits TRBD1 or TRBD2 (5 bases each). In germline, CDR1 is MNHEY, CDR2 SVGAGI. Trimming stripped 0 bases from V and 2 bases from J, with 14 bases between. The CDR3 runs to 16 residues. The CDR3 region is CASSYSRGQRTYEQYF. As DNA, the CDR3 is TGTGCCAGCAGTTACTCGAGGGGCCAAAGGACCTACGAGCAGTACTTC.

Here the CDR3 reads CASSLDGNSGNTIYF. The CDR3 nucleotides read TGTGCCAGCAGCCTCGACGGAAACTCTGGAAACACCATATATTTT. This chain connects TRBV7-3 to TRBJ1-3; D remains unclear. The V and J ends lost 5 bases and 0 bases respectively, with 11 bases between them. Germline V gene lookup returns CDR1 SGHTA and CDR2 FQGTGA. The CDR3 sequence is 15 residues long.

V and J are TRBV7-6 and TRBJ2-1; TRBD2 aligns across 7 bases. J was trimmed by 5 bases and V by 4 bases; bases with no gene match: 11. The germline CDR1 and CDR2 sequences are SGHVS and FNYEAQ. This CDR3 spans 16 amino acids. The CDR3 here is CASSSAGGGRNNEQFF. In DNA, the CDR3 is TGTGCCAGCAGCTCCGCAGGAGGCGGGAGAAACAATGAGCAGTTCTTC. Combining the CDR3 with reference TRBV7-6 and TRBJ2-1 gives the whole variable domain GAGVSQSPRYKVTKRGQDVALRCDPISGHVSLYWYRQALGQGPEFLTYFNYEAQQDKSGLPNDRFSAERPEGSISTLTIQRTEQRDSAMYRCASSSAGGGRNNEQFFGPGTRLTVL.

Only one count was recorded for this clone. CDR3 coding DNA: TGTGCCAGTAGTATAGATGCAGAAGTCACAGATACGCAGTATTTT. The encoded protein is CASSIDAEVTDTQYF. The genes are TRBV19 and TRBJ2-3; no clear D gene. The CDR3 runs 15 residues. Germline lookup yields CDR1 LNHDA and CDR2 SQIVND (reference sequence). V was clipped by 0 bases and J by 2 bases, with 9 bases between them.

The chain recombines TRBV29-1 with TRBJ2-3, with 9 positions matching TRBD2. The CDR3 runs 13 residues. Germline lookup yields CDR1 SQVTM and CDR2 ANQGSEA. V trimming: 4 bases; J trimming: 1 base; junction bases outside the gene matches: 0. CDR3 nucleotides: TGCAGCGTTGTAGCGGGAGGCACAGATACGCAGTATTTT. It is translated as CSVVAGGTDTQYF.

The chain links TRBV13 to TRBJ2-1, with TRBD2 identical over 10 bases. The CDR3 consists of 15 residues. The germline V gene encodes CDR1 PRHDT and CDR2 FYEKMQ (reference sequence). The junction had 6 bases not matched to a gene; V was cut back by 1 base and J by 9 bases. In DNA, the CDR3 is TGTGCCAGCAGCTTAGAAGCGGGAGGGCCGGGTGAGCAGTTCTTC. Translated, it gives CASSLEAGGPGEQFF.